Listed below are T cell receptor beta chains from one sample, sequenced in a study of shared clonotypes between healthy human individuals. The assay was immunoSEQ multiplex PCR, and TCRdb's table has in-frame clones only and misses some. The top ten clones hold 0.36% of a sample with 2,500,000 or so clones, 80% to 95% of them seen once. The sequenced sample consisted of naive CD4+ T cells from PBMCs. The receptors derive from a man in his late teens or twenties in good health. Some clones in this sample may be carry-over from other donors' samples. Both conserved end residues are part of each CDR3. The D gene is left open where the match is weak. Expanded clones are given a class, and other clones once, few, many or no size at all.

clone size,J gene,V gene,D gene,CDR3 DNA,CDR3 protein
NA,TRBJ2-7,TRBV9,NA,TGTGCCAGCAGCGTAGAAAGAGGGAGCTCCTACGAGCAGTACTTC,CASSVERGSSYEQYF
NA,TRBJ2-3,TRBV7-9,TRBD2,TGTGCCAGCAGCCCTCCGGGACTAGTGGGAGATACGCAGTATTTT,CASSPPGLVGDTQYF
NA,TRBJ1-2,TRBV28,NA,TGTGCCAGCAGTTTAGGGGGGCAAGGCTACACCTTC,CASSLGGQGYTF
NA,TRBJ1-2,TRBV29-1,NA,TGCAGCGTTGAAGAGGCAGCAGGGGCCATAGGGGGCTACACCTTC,CSVEEAAGAIGGYTF
NA,TRBJ2-7,TRBV28,NA,TGTGCCACCCATACCGGGACGACTCCCTACGAGCAGTACTTC,CATHTGTTPYEQYF
NA,TRBJ2-5,TRBV28,TRBD2,TGTGCCAGCGCGAACTTCCAGGGACTAGCGGAATACCAAGAGACCCAGTACTTC,CASANFQGLAEYQETQYF
NA,TRBJ1-4,TRBV4-1,NA,TGCGCCAGCAGCTATGGCACTGCAACTAATGAAAAACTGTTTTTT,CASSYGTATNEKLFF
NA,TRBJ2-7,TRBV28,TRBD2,TGTGCCAGCAGTTTGGGAGGGGTCCAGGTTTACGAGCAGTACTTC,CASSLGGVQVYEQYF
few,TRBJ1-1,TRBV9,NA,TGTGCCAGCAGCGGGTCGGGGGTCACTGAAGCTTTCTTT,CASSGSGVTEAFF
NA,TRBJ2-7,TRBV6-5,TRBD2,TGTGCCAGCAGTTTGGGGACTACGGCCTACGAGCAGTACTTC,CASSLGTTAYEQYF
NA,TRBJ1-2,TRBV5-1,TRBD1,TGCGCCAGCAGCTTGGCCAGGGGGTCTGATGGCTACACCTTC,CASSLARGSDGYTF
NA,TRBJ2-3,TRBV5-8,NA,TGTGCCAGCAGCCCCGGTGGTTTCCCCGCGGATACGCAGTATTTT,CASSPGGFPADTQYF
NA,TRBJ2-1,TRBV13,NA,TGTGCCAGCAGCTCCCGAGGGGTCCCTAATGAGCAGTTCTTC,CASSSRGVPNEQFF
NA,TRBJ2-2,TRBV5-4,TRBD2,TGTGCCAGCAGCATGCGGAGCGGGGGGGGCACCGGGGAGCTGTTTTTT,CASSMRSGGGTGELFF
NA,TRBJ1-1,TRBV6-5,NA,TGTGCCAGCAGGTGGGGGAAGAACACTGAAGCTTTCTTT,CASRWGKNTEAFF
NA,TRBJ2-5,TRBV15,NA,TGTGCCACCAGCAGAGGCCGGACAGCGCAAGAGACCCAGTACTTC,CATSRGRTAQETQYF
NA,TRBJ1-6,TRBV28,NA,TGTGCCAGCAGAGCCTTGGGCAGGGATAATTCACCCCTCCACTTT,CASRALGRDNSPLHF
NA,TRBJ2-7,TRBV5-1,NA,TGCGCCAGCAGCTTGGAGGTAGCCTACGAGCAGTACTTC,CASSLEVAYEQYF
NA,TRBJ2-7,TRBV5-1,NA,TGCGCCAGCAGCCAAGGGCCAGGGGACTCCTACGAGCAGTACTTC,CASSQGPGDSYEQYF
NA,TRBJ2-1,TRBV7-6,TRBD2,TGTGCCAGCAGCACCTCTAGCGGGTGGCAGTTCTTC,CASSTSSGWQFF
NA,TRBJ2-1,TRBV4-1,NA,TGCGCCAGCAGCGATGGAGTCCTCTACTACAATGAGCAGTTCTTC,CASSDGVLYYNEQFF
NA,TRBJ1-5,TRBV19,TRBD1,TGTGCCAGTAGTATACTAACAGGGGCTAGCAATCAGCCCCAGCATTTT,CASSILTGASNQPQHF
NA,TRBJ2-7,TRBV11-2,NA,TGTGCCAGCAGCTTAGTATCCGGAAGGGAGCAGTACTTC,CASSLVSGREQYF
NA,TRBJ2-3,TRBV5-1,TRBD2,TGCGCCAGCCGACTAGCCGCCAGCACAGATACGCAGTATTTT,CASRLAASTDTQYF
few,TRBJ2-7,TRBV11-2,NA,TGTGCCAGCAGCCCGCCATTAAGTCCCTACGAGCAGTACTTC,CASSPPLSPYEQYF
NA,TRBJ1-4,TRBV7-2,TRBD1,TGTGCCAGCAGCCCGGGACAGACAACTAATGAAAAACTGTTTTTT,CASSPGQTTNEKLFF
NA,TRBJ2-3,TRBV15,NA,TGTGCCACCAGCAGAGATGTTCGATTCAGGGGAGAAGAAGATACGCAGTATTTT,CATSRDVRFRGEEDTQYF
NA,TRBJ2-5,TRBV28,TRBD2,TGTGCCAGCAGTTTAGTTACTAGCGGGAGGGAAGAGACCCAGTACTTC,CASSLVTSGREETQYF
NA,TRBJ2-1,TRBV28,NA,TGTGCCAGCAGTTCGGGAGTATACAATGAGCAGTTCTTC,CASSSGVYNEQFF
NA,TRBJ1-2,TRBV28,NA,TGTGCCAGCAGAGAGGGGAGCCCTTACTATGGCTACACCTTC,CASREGSPYYGYTF
once,TRBJ2-1,TRBV6-5,TRBD2,TGTGCCAGCGGGAGGGCCGGGTCCAATGAGCAGTTCTTC,CASGRAGSNEQFF